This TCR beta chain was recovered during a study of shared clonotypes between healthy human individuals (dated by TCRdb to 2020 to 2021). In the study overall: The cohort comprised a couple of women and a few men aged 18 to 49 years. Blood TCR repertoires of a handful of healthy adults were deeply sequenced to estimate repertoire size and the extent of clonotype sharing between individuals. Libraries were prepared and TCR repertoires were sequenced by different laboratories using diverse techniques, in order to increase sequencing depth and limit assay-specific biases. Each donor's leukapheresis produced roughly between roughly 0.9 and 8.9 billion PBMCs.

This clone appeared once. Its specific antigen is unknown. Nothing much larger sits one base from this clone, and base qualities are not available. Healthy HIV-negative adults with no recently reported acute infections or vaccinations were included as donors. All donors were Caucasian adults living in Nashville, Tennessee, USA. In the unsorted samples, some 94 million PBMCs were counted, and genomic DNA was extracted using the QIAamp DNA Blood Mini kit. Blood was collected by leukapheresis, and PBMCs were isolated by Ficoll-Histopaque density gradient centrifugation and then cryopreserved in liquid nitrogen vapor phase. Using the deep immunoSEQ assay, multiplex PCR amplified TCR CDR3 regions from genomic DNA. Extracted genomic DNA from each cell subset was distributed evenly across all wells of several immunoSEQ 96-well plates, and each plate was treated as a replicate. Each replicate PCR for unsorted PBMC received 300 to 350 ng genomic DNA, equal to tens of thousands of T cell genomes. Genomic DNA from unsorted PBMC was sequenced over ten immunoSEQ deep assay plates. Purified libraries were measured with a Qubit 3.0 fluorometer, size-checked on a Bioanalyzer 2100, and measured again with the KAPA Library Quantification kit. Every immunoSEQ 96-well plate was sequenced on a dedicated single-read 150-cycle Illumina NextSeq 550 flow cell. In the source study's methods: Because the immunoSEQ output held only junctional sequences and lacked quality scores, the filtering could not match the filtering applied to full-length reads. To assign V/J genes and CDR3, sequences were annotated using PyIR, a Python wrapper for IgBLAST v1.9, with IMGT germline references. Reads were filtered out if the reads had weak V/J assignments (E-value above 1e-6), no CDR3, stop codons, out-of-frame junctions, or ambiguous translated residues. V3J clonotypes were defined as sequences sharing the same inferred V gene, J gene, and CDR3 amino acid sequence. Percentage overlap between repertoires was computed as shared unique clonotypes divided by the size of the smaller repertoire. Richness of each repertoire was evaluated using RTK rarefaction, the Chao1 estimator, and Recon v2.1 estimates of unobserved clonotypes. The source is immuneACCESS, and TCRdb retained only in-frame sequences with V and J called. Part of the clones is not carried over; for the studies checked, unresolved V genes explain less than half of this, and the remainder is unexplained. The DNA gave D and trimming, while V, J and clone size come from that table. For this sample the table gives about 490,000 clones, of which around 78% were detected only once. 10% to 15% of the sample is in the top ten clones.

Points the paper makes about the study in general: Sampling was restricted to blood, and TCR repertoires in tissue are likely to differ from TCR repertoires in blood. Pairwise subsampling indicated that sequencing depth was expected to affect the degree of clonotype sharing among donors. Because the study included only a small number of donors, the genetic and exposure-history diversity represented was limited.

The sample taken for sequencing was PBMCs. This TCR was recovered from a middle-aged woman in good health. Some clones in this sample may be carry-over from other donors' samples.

The DNA sequence follows: TGTGCCAGCAGTGCACTGGGACAGGGAGGTGGCTACACCTTC. This is translated as CASSALGQGGGYTF. The sequence joins TRBV6-1 to TRBJ1-2; TRBD1 matches 9 bases in the middle. Trimming leaves V shorter by 4 bases and J shorter by 7 bases, with the junction holding 7 bases beyond the gene matches. Inclusive of the bounding cysteine and phenylalanine, the CDR3 is 14 residues long. Of the read, only the CDR3 DNA is kept; its 42 bases are in frame from base 1. The CDR1 and CDR2 encoded by the germline V gene are MNHNS and SASEGT.